One and the same sample provided the 13 T cell receptor beta chains below, sequenced in a study of T cells expressing NK-cell markers (dated by TCRdb to the early 2020s). Receptor amplification or capture employed 5' RACE. The listed sequencing device is Illumina HiSeq 2000. Each CDR3 protein sequence appears as one entry after TCRdb reprocessed the reads, and no DNA is included. The sample's own table lists around 14,000 distinct CDR3 sequences. The ten largest clones take up around three fifths of the sample. The sequencing sample was made of blood T cells: a sorted CD56 or NKG2C T cell subset, CD4+ or CD8+ T cells, or bulk PBMC T cells (not recorded which). These receptors originate from a man aged 18 to 69 in good health.

J is TRBJ1-5 and V is TRBV20-1; with no DNA, the TCRdb D assignment of TRBD1 cannot be verified. CDR3 length equals 18 residues. The V gene's germline CDR1 is DFQATT and CDR2 SNEGSKA (reference sequence). CDR3 sequence: CSARDRDRYYYSNQPQHF.

The V gene is TRBV29-1, the J gene TRBJ1-3; lacking DNA, the TRBD1 call made by TCRdb goes unchecked. This CDR3 is 14 amino acids long. Germline CDR1 reads SQVTM; CDR2 reads ANQGSEA. The CDR3 region is CSVSRDTSGNTIYF.

The chain is built from TRBV5-1 and TRBJ1-4. CDR1 is SGHRS, CDR2 YFSETQ, per germline. The CDR3 length is 15 residues. The CDR3 spells CASSLFGETNEKLFF.

The chain couples TRBV12-3 or TRBV12-4 to TRBJ2-1; TCRdb lists TRBD2, though no DNA is available to test this call. The CDR3 covers 14 residues. CDR3 amino acids: CASSLGARSGGQFF.

The chain is built from TRBV6-2 or TRBV6-3 and TRBJ2-7. The CDR3 extends over 16 amino acids. Germline V gene data show CDR1 as MNHEY and CDR2 as SVGEGT. CDR3 in amino acids: CASSYHLGRSSYEQYF.

The V gene is TRBV15, the J gene TRBJ2-5; TCRdb selects TRBD1, and the lack of DNA leaves this call unchecked. CDR1 LNHNV and CDR2 YYDKDF come from the germline V gene (reference sequence). The CDR3 covers 14 residues. CDR3 loop: CATRPGQGWETQYF.

CDR3 loop: CASSPVTGYNEQFF. This chain uses TRBV7-2 with TRBJ2-1; without DNA, the TCRdb call of TRBD1 cannot be checked. CDR3 length: 14 residues. Germline V CDR1 and CDR2: SGHTA, FQGNSA.

The rearrangement uses TRBV7-9 and TRBJ2-7. The CDR3 length is 12 residues. CDR1 is SEHNR, CDR2 FQNEAQ, per germline (reference sequence). This CDR3 reads CASSLTTYEQYF.

CDR3 sequence: CAISEGTKQETQYF. V usage is TRBV10-3 and J usage is TRBJ2-5; the TCRdb D gene call, TRBD1, has no DNA to confirm it. In germline, CDR1 is ENHRY, CDR2 SYGVKD. The CDR3 covers 14 residues.

The chain employs TRBV24-1 and TRBJ2-5; TCRdb lists TRBD1, though no DNA is available to test this call. CDR1 is KGHDR, CDR2 SFDVKD, per germline. The CDR3 has 15 amino acids. The CDR3 spells CATSDSAGGLETQYF.

J is TRBJ2-1 and V is TRBV4-2. This CDR3 is built from 15 residues. Germline V gene lookup returns CDR1 LGHNA and CDR2 YNFKEQ. CDR3 in amino acids: CASSQEGTGYNEQFF.

The chain combines TRBV4-3 with TRBJ2-2; as DNA is missing, the TRBD2 call by TCRdb cannot be tested. CDR1 and CDR2 from the germline V gene are LGHNA and YSLEER. CDR3 length: 16 residues. This CDR3 is CASSQGLAGVTGELFF.

V usage is TRBV12-3 or TRBV12-4 and J usage is TRBJ2-7; the TRBD1 assignment by TCRdb is unverifiable without DNA. The CDR3 sequence is 14 residues long. CDR3 sequence reads: CASSFGAVENEQYF.